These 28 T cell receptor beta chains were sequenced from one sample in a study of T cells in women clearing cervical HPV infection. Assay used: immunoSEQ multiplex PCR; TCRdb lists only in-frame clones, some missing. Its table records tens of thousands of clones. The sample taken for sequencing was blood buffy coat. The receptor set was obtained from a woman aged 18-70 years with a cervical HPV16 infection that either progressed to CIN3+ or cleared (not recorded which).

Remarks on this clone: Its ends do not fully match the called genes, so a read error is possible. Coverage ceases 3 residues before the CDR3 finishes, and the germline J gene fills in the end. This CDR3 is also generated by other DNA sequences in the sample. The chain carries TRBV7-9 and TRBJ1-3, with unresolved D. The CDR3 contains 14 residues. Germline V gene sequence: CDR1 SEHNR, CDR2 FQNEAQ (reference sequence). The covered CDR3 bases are TGTGCCAGCAGCTTAATGGACTCTGGAAACACA. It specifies CASSLMDSGNT. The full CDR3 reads CASSLMDSGNTIYF.

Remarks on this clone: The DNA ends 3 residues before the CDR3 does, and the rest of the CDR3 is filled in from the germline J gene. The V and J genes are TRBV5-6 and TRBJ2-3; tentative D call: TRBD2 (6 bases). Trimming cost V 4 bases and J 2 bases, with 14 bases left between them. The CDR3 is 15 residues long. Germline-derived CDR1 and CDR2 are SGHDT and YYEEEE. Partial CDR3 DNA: TGTGCCAGCAGCACCTTAGCGGAGAACACAGATACG. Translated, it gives CASSTLAENTDT. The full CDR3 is CASSTLAENTDTQYF.

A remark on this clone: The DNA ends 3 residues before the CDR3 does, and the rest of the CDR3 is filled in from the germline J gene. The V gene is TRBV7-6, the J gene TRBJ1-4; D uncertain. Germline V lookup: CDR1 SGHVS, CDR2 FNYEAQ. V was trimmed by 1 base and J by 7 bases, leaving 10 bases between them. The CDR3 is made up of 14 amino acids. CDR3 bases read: TGTGCCAGCAGCTTAGGACGGGGATTTGAAAAA. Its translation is CASSLGRGFEK. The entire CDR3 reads CASSLGRGFEKLFF.

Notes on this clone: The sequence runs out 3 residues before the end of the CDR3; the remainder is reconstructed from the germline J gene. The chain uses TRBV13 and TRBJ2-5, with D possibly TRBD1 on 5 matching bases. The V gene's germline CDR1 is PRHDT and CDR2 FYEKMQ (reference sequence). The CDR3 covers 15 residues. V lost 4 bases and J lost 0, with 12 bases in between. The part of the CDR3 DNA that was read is TGTGCCAGCAGCTATGCAGGGCCGAACCAAGAGACC. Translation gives CASSYAGPNQET. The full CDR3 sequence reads CASSYAGPNQETQYF.

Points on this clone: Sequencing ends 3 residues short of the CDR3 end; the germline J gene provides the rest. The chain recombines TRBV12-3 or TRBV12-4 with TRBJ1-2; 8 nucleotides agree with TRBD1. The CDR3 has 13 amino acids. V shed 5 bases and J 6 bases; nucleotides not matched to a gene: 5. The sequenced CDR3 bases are TGTGCCAGCAGTCCGAGACAGGGGAATGGC. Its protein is CASSPRQGNG. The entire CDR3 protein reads CASSPRQGNGYTF.

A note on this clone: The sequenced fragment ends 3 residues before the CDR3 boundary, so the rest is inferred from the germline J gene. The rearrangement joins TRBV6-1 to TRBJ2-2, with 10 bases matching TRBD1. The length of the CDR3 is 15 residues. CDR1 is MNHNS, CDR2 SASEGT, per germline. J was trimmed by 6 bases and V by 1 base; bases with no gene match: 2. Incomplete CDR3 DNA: TGTGCCAGCAGTGAAGAGACAGGGGGCGCCGGGGAG. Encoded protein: CASSEETGGAGE. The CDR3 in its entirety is CASSEETGGAGELFF.

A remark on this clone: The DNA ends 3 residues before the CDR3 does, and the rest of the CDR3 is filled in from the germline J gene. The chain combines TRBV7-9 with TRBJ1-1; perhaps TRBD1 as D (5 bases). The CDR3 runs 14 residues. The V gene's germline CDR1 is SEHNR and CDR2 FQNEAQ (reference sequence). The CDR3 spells CASSLNDGVQGAFF. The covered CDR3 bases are TGTGCCAGCAGCTTAAACGATGGGGTGCAGGGA.

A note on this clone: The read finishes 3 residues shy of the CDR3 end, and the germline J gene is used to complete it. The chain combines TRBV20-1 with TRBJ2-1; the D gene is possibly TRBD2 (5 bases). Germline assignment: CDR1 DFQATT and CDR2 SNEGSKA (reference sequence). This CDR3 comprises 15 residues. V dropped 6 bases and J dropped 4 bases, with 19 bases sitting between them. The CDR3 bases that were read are TGCAGTGCCTTAGAGGAGAGGGCCCCTTACAATGAG. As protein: CSALEERAPYNE. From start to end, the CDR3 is CSALEERAPYNEQFF.

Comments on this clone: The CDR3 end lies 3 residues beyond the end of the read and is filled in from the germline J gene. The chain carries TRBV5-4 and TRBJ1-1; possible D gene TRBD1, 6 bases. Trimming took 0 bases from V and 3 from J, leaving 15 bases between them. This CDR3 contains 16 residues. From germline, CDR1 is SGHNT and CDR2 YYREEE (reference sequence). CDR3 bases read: TGTGCCAGCAGCTTGGCATTAGGGGGAGGATACACTGAA. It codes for CASSLALGGGYTE. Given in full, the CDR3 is CASSLALGGGYTEAFF.

This CDR3 is CASSETGAGANVLFF. The sequenced part of the CDR3 DNA is TGTGCCAGTAGTGAGACAGGTGCTGGGGCCAACGTA. The genes are TRBV19 and TRBJ1-4; D is perhaps TRBD1 (6 bases). The read stops 3 residues short of the end of the CDR3; the missing end is completed from the germline J gene. This CDR3 is built from 15 residues. Germline V gives CDR1 LNHDA, CDR2 SQIVND (reference sequence).

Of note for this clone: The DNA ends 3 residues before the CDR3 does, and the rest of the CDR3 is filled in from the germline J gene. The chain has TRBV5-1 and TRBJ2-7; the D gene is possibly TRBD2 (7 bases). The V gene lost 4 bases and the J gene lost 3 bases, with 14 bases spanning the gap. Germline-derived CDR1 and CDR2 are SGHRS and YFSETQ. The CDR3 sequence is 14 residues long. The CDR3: CASSAGATLYEQYF. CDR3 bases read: TGCGCCAGCAGCGCGGGGGCTACCCTCTACGAG. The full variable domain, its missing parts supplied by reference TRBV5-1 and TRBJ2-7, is KAGVTQTPRYLIKTRGQQVTLSCSPISGHRSVSWYQQTPGQGLQFLFEYFSETQRNKGNFPGRFSGRQFSNSRSEMNVSTLELGDSALYLCASSAGATLYEQYFGPGTRLTVT.

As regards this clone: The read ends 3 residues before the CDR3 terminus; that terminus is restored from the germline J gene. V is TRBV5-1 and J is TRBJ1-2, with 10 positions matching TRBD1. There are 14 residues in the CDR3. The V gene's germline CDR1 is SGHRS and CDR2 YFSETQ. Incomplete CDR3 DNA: TGCGCCAGCAGCCCCGGGGACAGGGGATACGGC. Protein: CASSPGDRGYG. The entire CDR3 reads CASSPGDRGYGYTF.

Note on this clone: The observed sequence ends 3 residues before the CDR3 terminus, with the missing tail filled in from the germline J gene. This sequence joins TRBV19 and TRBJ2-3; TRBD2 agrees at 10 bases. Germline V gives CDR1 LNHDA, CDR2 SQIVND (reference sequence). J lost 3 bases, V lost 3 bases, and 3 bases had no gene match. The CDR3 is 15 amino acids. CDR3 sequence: CASSILAGATDTQYF. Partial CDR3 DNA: TGTGCCAGTAGTATCCTAGCGGGAGCGACAGATACG.

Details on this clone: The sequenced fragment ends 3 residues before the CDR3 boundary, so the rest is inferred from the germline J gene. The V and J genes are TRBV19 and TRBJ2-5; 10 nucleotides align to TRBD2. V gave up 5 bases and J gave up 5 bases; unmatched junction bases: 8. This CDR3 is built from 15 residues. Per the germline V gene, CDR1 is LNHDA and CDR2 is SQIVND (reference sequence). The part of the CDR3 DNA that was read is TGTGCCAGTAGTCGGCTAGCGGGGGCGGGGGAGACC. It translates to CASSRLAGAGET. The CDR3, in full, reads CASSRLAGAGETQYF. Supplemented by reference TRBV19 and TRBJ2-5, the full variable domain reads DGGITQSPKYLFRKEGQNVTLSCEQNLNHDAMYWYRQDPGQGLRLIYYSQIVNDFQKGDIAEGYSVSREKKESFPLTVTSAQKNPTAFYLCASSRLAGAGETQYFGPGTRLLVL.

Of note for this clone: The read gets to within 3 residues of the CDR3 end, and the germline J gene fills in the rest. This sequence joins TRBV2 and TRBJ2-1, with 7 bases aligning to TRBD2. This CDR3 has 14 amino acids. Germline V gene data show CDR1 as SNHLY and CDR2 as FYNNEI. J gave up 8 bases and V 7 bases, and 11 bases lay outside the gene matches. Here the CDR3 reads CASKTGGRSDEQFF. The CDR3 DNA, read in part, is TGTGCCAGCAAGACCGGCGGGAGAAGCGATGAG. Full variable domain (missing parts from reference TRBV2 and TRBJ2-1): EPEVTQTPSHQVTQMGQEVILRCVPISNHLYFYWYRQILGQKVEFLVSFYNNEISEKSEIFDDQFSVERPDGSNFTLKIRSTKLEDSAMYFCASKTGGRSDEQFFGPGTRLTVL.

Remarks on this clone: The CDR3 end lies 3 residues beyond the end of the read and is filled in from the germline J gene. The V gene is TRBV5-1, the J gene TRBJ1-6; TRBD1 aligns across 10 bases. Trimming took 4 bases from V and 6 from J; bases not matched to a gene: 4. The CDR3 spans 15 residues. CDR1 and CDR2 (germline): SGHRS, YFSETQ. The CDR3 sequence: CASSTRDRGNSPLHF. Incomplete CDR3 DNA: TGCGCCAGCAGCACCCGGGACAGGGGTAATTCACCC.

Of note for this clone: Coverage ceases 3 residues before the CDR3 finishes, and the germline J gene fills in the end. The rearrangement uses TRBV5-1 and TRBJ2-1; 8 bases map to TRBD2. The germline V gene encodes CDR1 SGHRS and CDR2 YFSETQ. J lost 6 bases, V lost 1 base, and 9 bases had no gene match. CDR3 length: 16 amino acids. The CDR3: CASSLTGLANFNEQFF. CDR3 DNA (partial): TGCGCCAGCAGCTTGACAGGACTAGCTAATTTCAATGAG.

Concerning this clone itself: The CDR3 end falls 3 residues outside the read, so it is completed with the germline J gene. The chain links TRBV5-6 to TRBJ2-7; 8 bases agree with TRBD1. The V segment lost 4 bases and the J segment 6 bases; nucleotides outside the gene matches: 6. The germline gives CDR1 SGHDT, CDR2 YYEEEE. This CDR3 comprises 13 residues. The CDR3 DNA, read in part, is TGTGCCAGCAGCCCCCCGACAGGGGCCGAG. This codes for CASSPPTGAE. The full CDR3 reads CASSPPTGAEQYF.

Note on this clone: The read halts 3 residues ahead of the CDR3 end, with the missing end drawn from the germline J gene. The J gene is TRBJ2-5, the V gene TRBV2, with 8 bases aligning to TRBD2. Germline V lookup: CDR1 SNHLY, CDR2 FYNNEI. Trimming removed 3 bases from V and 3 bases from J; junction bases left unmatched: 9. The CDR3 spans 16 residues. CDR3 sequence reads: CASSESLGLAKETQYF. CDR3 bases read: TGTGCCAGCAGTGAGTCCCTCGGACTAGCAAAAGAGACC. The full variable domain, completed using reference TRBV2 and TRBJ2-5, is EPEVTQTPSHQVTQMGQEVILRCVPISNHLYFYWYRQILGQKVEFLVSFYNNEISEKSEIFDDQFSVERPDGSNFTLKIRSTKLEDSAMYFCASSESLGLAKETQYFGPGTRLLVL.

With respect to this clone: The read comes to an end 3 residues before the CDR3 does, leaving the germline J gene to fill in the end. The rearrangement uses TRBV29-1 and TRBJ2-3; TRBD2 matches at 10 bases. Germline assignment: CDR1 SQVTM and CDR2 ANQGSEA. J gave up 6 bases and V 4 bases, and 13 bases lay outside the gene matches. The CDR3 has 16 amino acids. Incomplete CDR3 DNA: TGCAGCGTTGGCCCTAGCGGGAGTAGGCATAGGGATACG. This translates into CSVGPSGSRHRDT. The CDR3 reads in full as CSVGPSGSRHRDTQYF.

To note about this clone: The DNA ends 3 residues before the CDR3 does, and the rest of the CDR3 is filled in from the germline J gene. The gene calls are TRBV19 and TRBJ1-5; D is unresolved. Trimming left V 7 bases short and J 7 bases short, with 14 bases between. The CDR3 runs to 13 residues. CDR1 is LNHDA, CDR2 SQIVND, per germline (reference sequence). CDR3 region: CASISVVGQPQHF. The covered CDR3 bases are TGTGCCAGTATAAGCGTTGTCGGACAGCCC. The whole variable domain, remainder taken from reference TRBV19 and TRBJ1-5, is DGGITQSPKYLFRKEGQNVTLSCEQNLNHDAMYWYRQDPGQGLRLIYYSQIVNDFQKGDIAEGYSVSREKKESFPLTVTSAQKNPTAFYLCASISVVGQPQHFGDGTRLSIL.

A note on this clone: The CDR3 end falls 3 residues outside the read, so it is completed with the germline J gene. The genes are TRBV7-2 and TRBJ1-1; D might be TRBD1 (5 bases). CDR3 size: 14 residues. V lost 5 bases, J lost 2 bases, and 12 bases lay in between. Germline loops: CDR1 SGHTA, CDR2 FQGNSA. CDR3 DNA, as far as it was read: TGTGCCAGCAGCCGCGGGGGGTTCAACACTGAA. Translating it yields CASSRGGFNTE. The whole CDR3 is CASSRGGFNTEAFF.

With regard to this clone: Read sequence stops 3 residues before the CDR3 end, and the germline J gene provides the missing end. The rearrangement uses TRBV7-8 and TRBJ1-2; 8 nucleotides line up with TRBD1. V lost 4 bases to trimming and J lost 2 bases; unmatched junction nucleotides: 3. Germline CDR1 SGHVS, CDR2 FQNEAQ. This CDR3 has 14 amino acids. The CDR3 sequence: CASSSGQANYGYTF. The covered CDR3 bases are TGTGCCAGCAGCTCGGGACAGGCAAACTATGGC.

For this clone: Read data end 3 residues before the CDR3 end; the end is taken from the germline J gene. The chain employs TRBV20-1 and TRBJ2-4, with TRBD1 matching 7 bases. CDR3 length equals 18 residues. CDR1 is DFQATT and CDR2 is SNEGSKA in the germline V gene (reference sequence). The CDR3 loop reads CSARDSGGRQQVPESQYF. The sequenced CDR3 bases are TGCAGTGCTAGAGATTCAGGGGGTAGACAGCAGGTACCTGAATCT.

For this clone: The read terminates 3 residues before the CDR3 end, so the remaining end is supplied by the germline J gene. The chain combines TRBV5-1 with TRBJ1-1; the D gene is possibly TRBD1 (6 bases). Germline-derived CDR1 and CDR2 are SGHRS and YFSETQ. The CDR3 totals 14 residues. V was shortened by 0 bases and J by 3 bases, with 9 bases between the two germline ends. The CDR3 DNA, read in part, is TGCGCCAGCAGCTTGGGACAGGCATACACTGAA. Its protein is CASSLGQAYTE. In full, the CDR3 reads CASSLGQAYTEAFF.

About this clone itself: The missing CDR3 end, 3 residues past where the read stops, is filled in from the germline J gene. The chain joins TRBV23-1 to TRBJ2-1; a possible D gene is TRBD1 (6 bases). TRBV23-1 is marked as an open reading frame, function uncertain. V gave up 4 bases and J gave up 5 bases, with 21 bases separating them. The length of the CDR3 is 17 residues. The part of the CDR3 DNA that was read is TGCGCCAGCAGTCCCGTACACAGGGCGGGTTGCCACAATGAG. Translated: CASSPVHRAGCHNE. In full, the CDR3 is CASSPVHRAGCHNEQFF.

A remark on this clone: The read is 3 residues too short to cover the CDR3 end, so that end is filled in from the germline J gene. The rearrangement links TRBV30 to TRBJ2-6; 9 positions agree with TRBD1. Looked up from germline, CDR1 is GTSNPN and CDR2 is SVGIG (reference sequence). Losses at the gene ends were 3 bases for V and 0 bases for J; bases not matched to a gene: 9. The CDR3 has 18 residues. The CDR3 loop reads CAWRPPGTGSSGANVLTF. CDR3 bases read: TGTGCCTGGAGGCCCCCCGGGACAGGGAGCTCTGGGGCCAACGTC.

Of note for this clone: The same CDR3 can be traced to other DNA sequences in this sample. The CDR3 is CASSLAGTGDTYTF. CDR3 bases read: TGTGCCAGCAGCTTAGCCGGGACAGGGGACACG. The chain joins TRBV7-9 to TRBJ1-2, with 10 positions matching TRBD1. The read ends 3 residues early relative to the CDR3; the germline J gene fills the gap. This CDR3 has 14 amino acids. Germline-derived CDR1 and CDR2 are SEHNR and FQNEAQ (reference sequence).